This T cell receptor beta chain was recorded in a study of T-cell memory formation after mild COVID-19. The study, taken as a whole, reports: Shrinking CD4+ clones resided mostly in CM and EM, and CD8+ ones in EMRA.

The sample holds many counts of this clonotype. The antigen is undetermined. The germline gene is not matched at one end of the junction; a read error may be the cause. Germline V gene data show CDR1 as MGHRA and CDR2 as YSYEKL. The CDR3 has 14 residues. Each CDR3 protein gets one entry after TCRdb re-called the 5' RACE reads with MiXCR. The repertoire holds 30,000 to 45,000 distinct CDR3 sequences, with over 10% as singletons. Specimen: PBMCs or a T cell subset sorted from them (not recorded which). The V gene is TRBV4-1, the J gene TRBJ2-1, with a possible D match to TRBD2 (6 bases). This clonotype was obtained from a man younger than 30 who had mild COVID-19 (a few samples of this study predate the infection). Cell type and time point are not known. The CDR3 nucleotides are TGCGCCAGCAGCCAAAGGGACTCCCACAATGAGCAGTTCTTC. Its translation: CASSQRDSHNEQFF.